What follows is one T cell receptor (beta chain) and its context. This specimen belongs to a study of blood T cell repertoires in COVID-19. On the study more broadly: Sites across the United States, Italy and Spain contributed samples from acute and convalescent COVID-19. Nucleic acid was either cDNA or gDNA, and it came from T cells, B-cell-depleted T cells, or PBMCs.

V was cut by 8 bases and J by 1 base, with 14 bases left in between. This CDR3 spans 14 amino acids. Germline lookup yields CDR1 LNHDA and CDR2 SQIVND (reference sequence). How the authors handled the data: Cell counts per sample came from amplifying reference gene primers. The repertoire was sequenced with immunoSEQ multiplex PCR; TCRdb's copy has only in-frame clones and lacks some. V, J and clone size are taken as reported in that table, and D and trimming were inferred from the DNA itself. The sample consists of 25,000 to 35,000 clones, less than 85% of them appearing once. This receptor was obtained from a man older than 75 with active or convalescent COVID-19. The gene calls are TRBV19 and TRBJ1-1; the D gene is possibly TRBD1 (5 bases). Material for sequencing was peripheral blood. CDR3 in amino acids: CASFHRGGNTEAFF. Here the CDR3 DNA reads TGTGCCAGTTTTCACCGGGGGGGGAACACTGAAGCTTTCTTT. Full variable domain (outside the CDR3, taken from reference TRBV19 and TRBJ1-1): DGGITQSPKYLFRKEGQNVTLSCEQNLNHDAMYWYRQDPGQGLRLIYYSQIVNDFQKGDIAEGYSVSREKKESFPLTVTSAQKNPTAFYLCASFHRGGNTEAFFGQGTRLTVV.